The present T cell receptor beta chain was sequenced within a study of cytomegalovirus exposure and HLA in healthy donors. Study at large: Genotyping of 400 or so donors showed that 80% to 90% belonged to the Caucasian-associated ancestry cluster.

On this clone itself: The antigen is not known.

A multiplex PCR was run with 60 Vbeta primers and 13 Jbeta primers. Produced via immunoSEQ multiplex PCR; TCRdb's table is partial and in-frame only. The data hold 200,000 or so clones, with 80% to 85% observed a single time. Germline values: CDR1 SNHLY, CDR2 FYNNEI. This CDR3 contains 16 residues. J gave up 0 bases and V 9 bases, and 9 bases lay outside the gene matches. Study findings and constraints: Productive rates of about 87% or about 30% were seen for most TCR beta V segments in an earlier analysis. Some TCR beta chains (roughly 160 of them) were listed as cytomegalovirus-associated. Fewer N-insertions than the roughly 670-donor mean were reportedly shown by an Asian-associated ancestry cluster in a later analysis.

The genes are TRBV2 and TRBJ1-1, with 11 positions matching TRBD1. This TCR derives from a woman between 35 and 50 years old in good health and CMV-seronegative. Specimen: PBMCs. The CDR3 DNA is TGTGCCAGTACTACCCTGGGACAGGGGGTGAACACTGAAGCTTTCTTT. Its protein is CASTTLGQGVNTEAFF.